Listed here are 22 T cell receptor beta chains from one sample, sequenced in a study of response to subunit inactivated influenza vaccine (dated by TCRdb to 2017 to 2018). Library method: RT-PCR. Sequencer: Illumina HiSeq 2500. TCRdb handled the public reads itself, with Q25 trimming in fastp and clone calling in MiXCR, and kept productive beta chains. For every CDR3 protein sequence, its rows merge into one entry that carries the most common genes and DNA. The sample records about 520,000 distinct CDR3 sequences, 6% to 9% of which are singletons. Together, the top ten hold roughly 14% of the sample. Source: PBMCs from blood, taken around 2 years after vaccination. The origin of the receptors is a man between 50 and 69 years old who received an inactivated influenza vaccine. Donor details come from another sample of the same person, matched by shared clones.

This clonotype was recorded a few times. The chain joins TRBV28 to TRBJ2-1; maybe TRBD2 (5 bases). V dropped 5 bases and J dropped 10 bases, with 18 bases sitting between them. The germline V gene has CDR1 MDHEN and CDR2 SYDVKM. The CDR3 extends over 14 amino acids. CDR3 in amino acids: CASSNGVGGREQFF. The CDR3 region has the DNA TGTGCCAGCAGTAATGGGGTAGGTGGGAGAGAGCAGTTCTTC.

The rearrangement links TRBV6-5 to TRBJ1-3, with D possibly matching TRBD1 (5 bases). V gave up 0 bases and J gave up 4 bases, with 10 bases separating them. In germline, CDR1 is MNHEY, CDR2 SVGAGI. The CDR3 has 15 residues. CDR3 DNA: TGTGCCAGCAGTTACTCGTCGGGGACGGGAAACACCATATATTTT. Translated: CASSYSSGTGNTIYF.

This clonotype occurred many times. The chain recombines TRBV12-3 or TRBV12-4 with TRBJ2-1; maybe TRBD2 (7 bases). Trimming shortened V by 4 bases and J by 9 bases, and 16 bases separated the two germline ends. This CDR3 spans 14 amino acids. CDR3 region: CASSSRGGRVEQFF. CDR3 bases: TGTGCCAGCAGTTCGAGGGGGGGCCGGGTTGAGCAGTTCTTC.

There are many counts of this clonotype. The rearrangement uses TRBV12-3 or TRBV12-4 and TRBJ2-2; D call uncertain. V was pared by 1 base and J by 4 bases, with 4 bases between. This CDR3 is 13 amino acids long. The CDR3 sequence: CASSLGTTGELFF. The CDR3 region has the DNA TGTGCCAGCAGTTTAGGGACCACCGGGGAGCTGTTTTTT.

This clonotype has just a few counts. The CDR3 loop is CASSRTTGGPETQYF. CDR3 nucleotides: TGTGCCAGCAGTAGAACGACAGGGGGCCCAGAGACCCAGTACTTC. The J gene is TRBJ2-5, the V gene TRBV12-3 or TRBV12-4; 10 positions match TRBD1. The CDR3 is made up of 15 amino acids. With 5 bases clipped from V and 4 bases from J, the junction kept 7 bases outside the gene matches.

This clonotype has just a few counts. The chain has TRBV11-2 and TRBJ2-4; D possibly corresponds to TRBD2 (5 bases). The germline V and J ends were trimmed by 0 bases and 8 bases, with 11 bases remaining between them. The germline V gene encodes CDR1 SGHAT and CDR2 FQNNGV. CDR3 length: 14 amino acids. CDR3 in amino acids: CASSLEGASYIQYF. The CDR3, as DNA: TGTGCCAGCAGCTTAGAGGGAGCTAGTTACATTCAGTACTTC.

J is TRBJ1-2 and V is TRBV12-3 or TRBV12-4; possibly TRBD1 for D (6 bases). V was pared by 6 bases and J by 7 bases, with 15 bases between. The CDR3 totals 13 residues. As DNA, the CDR3 is TGTGCCAGCAGCCGGGACACAAAAGCTGGCTACACCTTC. Translating gives CASSRDTKAGYTF.

This clonotype was observed at least ten times. The chain combines TRBV28 with TRBJ1-2, with D possibly TRBD1 on 5 matching bases. V lost 5 bases, J lost 6 bases, and 16 bases lay in between. The germline CDR1 and CDR2 sequences are MDHEN and SYDVKM. CDR3 size: 14 residues. The DNA for the CDR3 is TGTGCCAGCAGTCGGACATTATCAGCTCATGGCTACACCTTC. Its protein product is CASSRTLSAHGYTF.

This clonotype was recorded a few times. The chain couples TRBV6-7 to TRBJ2-1, with TRBD1 matching over 7 bases. TRBV6-7 is noted as an ORF with a role that remains uncertain. The CDR3 spans 16 residues. The J segment lost 3 bases and the V segment lost 1 base, leaving 6 bases of the junction unmatched. CDR3 region: CASSYLGQSSYNEQFF. The CDR3 DNA is TGTGCCAGCAGTTACTTGGGACAGTCCAGCTACAATGAGCAGTTCTTC.

This clonotype was seen only a few times. The chain uses TRBV10-3 and TRBJ2-5; D perhaps matches TRBD2 (5 bases). The germline V gene encodes CDR1 ENHRY and CDR2 SYGVKD. The V end lost 7 bases, the J end lost 1 base, and 13 bases lay between the germline ends. This CDR3 comprises 14 residues. CDR3 amino acids: CAITPDSLQETQYF. CDR3 nucleotides: TGTGCCATCACCCCGGACTCTCTCCAAGAGACCCAGTACTTC.

This clonotype was observed many times. The chain has TRBV10-3 and TRBJ1-6, with unresolved D. The germline V gene has CDR1 ENHRY and CDR2 SYGVKD. V lost 2 bases to trimming and J lost 3 bases, with 8 bases between them. The CDR3 contains 15 residues. The CDR3 reads CAISEDHSYNSPLHF. For the CDR3, the DNA is TGTGCCATCAGTGAGGATCACAGCTATAATTCACCCCTCCACTTT.

Ten or more counts support this clonotype. J is TRBJ2-7 and V is TRBV27; D not certain. The CDR3 sequence is 13 residues long. With 3 bases removed from V and 0 bases from J, the gap between germline ends came to 6 bases. Germline V lookup: CDR1 MNHEY, CDR2 SMNVEV (reference sequence). CDR3 bases: TGTGCCAGCAGTTTTTTAGGCTCCTACGAGCAGTACTTC. It yields the protein CASSFLGSYEQYF.

The V gene is TRBV5-5, the J gene TRBJ2-7; 10 nucleotides match TRBD2. J lost 7 bases, V lost 0 bases, and 10 bases had no gene match. Germline V gene lookup returns CDR1 SGHKS and CDR2 YYEKEE (reference sequence). This CDR3 is built from 16 residues. This chain's CDR3 is CASSLAILAGQGEQYF. The CDR3 DNA follows: TGTGCCAGCAGCTTGGCCATACTAGCGGGGCAAGGTGAGCAGTACTTC.

The chain recombines TRBV6-6 with TRBJ1-5; no definite D call. V dropped 5 bases and J dropped 10 bases, with 12 bases sitting between them. Germline CDR1 and CDR2: MNHNY and SVGAGI (reference sequence). The CDR3 contains 12 residues. DNA of the CDR3: TGTGCCAGCAGTACAGAACCTTATCCCCAGCATTTT. Translated, it gives CASSTEPYPQHF.

This clonotype appeared many times. The CDR3 DNA is TGTGCCAGCAGTCAGACTGTAAACTATGGCTACACCTTC. It yields the protein CASSQTVNYGYTF. The chain is built from TRBV6-6 and TRBJ1-2; D not certain. The V gene's germline CDR1 is MNHNY and CDR2 SVGAGI (reference sequence). The V end was cut by 5 bases, the J end by 2 bases, with 9 bases between. The CDR3 loop spans 13 amino acids.

This clonotype was detected many times. The chain couples TRBV2 to TRBJ1-5; 7 bases align to TRBD1. V was pared by 6 bases and J by 2 bases, with 7 bases of the junction left unmatched. Germline-derived CDR1 and CDR2 are SNHLY and FYNNEI. The length of the CDR3 is 15 residues. CDR3 residues: CASREGQSGNQPQHF. CDR3 nucleotide sequence: TGTGCCAGCAGGGAGGGACAGAGTGGCAATCAGCCCCAGCATTTT.

In this sample, this clonotype turned up a few times. The J gene is TRBJ1-1, the V gene TRBV6-1; D remains ambiguous. Trimming removed 8 bases from V and 4 bases from J, with 14 bases in between. The CDR3 contains 13 residues. Germline-derived CDR1 and CDR2 are MNHNS and SASEGT. The CDR3: CASSPRRATEAFF. The CDR3 nucleotides are TGTGCCAGCTCCCCGCGGCGGGCCACTGAAGCTTTCTTT.

In its sample, this clonotype was seen many times. The chain is built from TRBV25-1 and TRBJ2-7, with D tentatively TRBD2 (5 bases). The CDR3 spans 13 residues. V gave up 6 bases and J gave up 4 bases, with 13 bases separating them. Germline CDR1 reads MGHDK; CDR2 reads SYGVNS. The CDR3 coding sequence is TGTGCCAGCAGCCCAGGAGGTGGATACGAGCAGTACTTC. Protein sequence: CASSPGGGYEQYF.

This clonotype occurred a few times. This chain connects TRBV2 to TRBJ2-3; D gene uncertain. The CDR3 has 14 residues. V lost 3 bases and J 0 bases, leaving 7 bases between the germline ends. The germline V gene encodes CDR1 SNHLY and CDR2 FYNNEI. In DNA, the CDR3 is TGTGCCAGCAGTGATCCCTTTAGCACAGATACGCAGTATTTT. Amino acid sequence: CASSDPFSTDTQYF.

J is TRBJ2-3 and V is TRBV5-1, with D uncertain. Germline-derived CDR1 and CDR2 are SGHRS and YFSETQ. The CDR3 totals 14 residues. Between the trimmed V and J ends, which lost 1 base and 2 bases, there was a span of 8 bases. The CDR3 reads CASSLNGDTDTQYF. The CDR3 coding sequence is TGCGCCAGCAGCTTGAACGGAGACACAGATACGCAGTATTTT.

This clonotype was recorded at least ten times. The J gene is TRBJ2-1, the V gene TRBV29-1; unclear D gene. V was shortened by 4 bases and J by 8 bases, with 9 bases between the two germline ends. From germline, CDR1 is SQVTM and CDR2 ANQGSEA. CDR3 length equals 11 residues. CDR3 protein: CSVVQLDEQFF. For the CDR3, the DNA is TGCAGCGTTGTACAGCTCGATGAGCAGTTCTTC.

V usage is TRBV3-1 and J usage is TRBJ2-5; weak D call: TRBD2 (6 bases). CDR1 LGHDT and CDR2 YNNKEL come from the germline V gene (reference sequence). Trimming left V 4 bases short and J 5 bases short, with 14 bases between. The length of the CDR3 is 14 residues. CDR3: CASSPRRGRETQYF. The CDR3 DNA follows: TGTGCCAGCAGCCCTCGGAGGGGCAGGGAGACCCAGTACTTC.